The 21 T cell receptor beta chains listed next were all sequenced from one sample in a study of molecular identifiers for immune sequencing clone quantification (dated by TCRdb to the late 2010s). Library method: PCR. Reads for this sample came from an Illumina HiSeq 4000. The public reads were reprocessed in TCRdb via fastp at Q25 and MiXCR, keeping in-frame beta chains. A single entry per CDR3 protein holds the most common genes and DNA from its merged rows. The sample contains tens of thousands of distinct CDR3 sequences, 19% of them found a single time. The top ten clones comprise approximately 1.5% of the sample. The sample taken for sequencing was naive CD8+ T cells from blood, with Jurkat cell RNA spiked in. The cell subset or site label, read with the paper, signifies: FACS-sorted CD8+CD4-CCR7+CD45RA+ naive T cells. These TCRs come from a human donor in good health. Some libraries in this study had Jurkat cell RNA spiked in.

Turning to this clonotype: Being one base from a much bigger clone, this may be a read error. The V and J genes are TRBV7-9 and TRBJ1-1; D ambiguous. This CDR3 comprises 13 residues. Germline V gives CDR1 SEHNR, CDR2 FQNEAQ (reference sequence). The CDR3 nucleotides read TGTGCCGGACGGGGTGCCATGAACATTGAAGCTTTCTTT. Protein sequence: CAGRGAMNIEAFF.

Worth noting for this clonotype: This may be a read error: a much more frequent sequence differs by one nucleotide. The chain couples TRBV19 to TRBJ1-1; D is uncertain. Trimming took off 4 bases at V and 4 bases at J, with 10 bases between the two ends. This CDR3 has 13 residues. Germline-derived CDR1 and CDR2 are LNHDA and SQIVND (reference sequence). This CDR3 reads CASSTAVGTEAFF. Written as DNA, the CDR3 is TGTGCCAGTAGTACTGCTGTGGGCACTGAAGCTTTCTTT. The full variable domain, in which reference TRBV19 and TRBJ1-1 provide the parts outside the CDR3, is DGGITQSPKYLFRKEGQNVTLSCEQNLNHDAMYWYRQDPGQGLRLIYYSQIVNDFQKGDIAEGYSVSREKKESFPLTVTSAQKNPTAFYLCASSTAVGTEAFFGQGTRLTVV.

The CDR3 is CAWGAGEGEEKLFF. The CDR3 DNA is TGTGCCTGGGGAGCAGGGGAAGGAGAAGAAAAACTGTTTTTT. The V and J genes are TRBV30 and TRBJ1-4; D is possibly TRBD1 (6 bases). Between the trimmed V and J ends, which lost 5 bases and 8 bases, there was a span of 18 bases. CDR3 length: 14 residues. CDR1 is GTSNPN and CDR2 is SVGIG in the germline V gene (reference sequence).

J is TRBJ2-2 and V is TRBV20-1; D is uncertain. CDR1 DFQATT and CDR2 SNEGSKA come from the germline V gene (reference sequence). The CDR3 length is 13 residues. V lost 1 base to trimming and J lost 2 bases, with 5 bases between them. CDR3 amino acids: CSARVGNTGELFF. Here the CDR3 DNA reads TGCAGTGCTAGAGTAGGAAACACCGGGGAGCTGTTTTTT.

This clonotype was recorded many times. The chain combines TRBV28 with TRBJ1-1; D not certain. CDR1 MDHEN and CDR2 SYDVKM come from the germline V gene. The V end lost 2 bases, the J end lost 5 bases, and 9 bases lay between the germline ends. The CDR3 runs to 13 residues. The DNA of the CDR3 is TGTGCCAGCAGTTTAAGTGGTAGGACTGAAGCTTTCTTT. Translation gives CASSLSGRTEAFF.

Regarding this clonotype: Since a much larger clone is just one base distant, this may be a read error. This sequence joins TRBV9 and TRBJ2-7; 10 nucleotides agree with TRBD2. CDR1 and CDR2 from the germline V gene are SGDLS and YYNGEE. This CDR3 has 15 amino acids. Unmatched junction bases numbered 11, after V lost 4 bases and J lost 7 bases. CDR3 residues: CASSPRLAGDQEQYF. The DNA of the CDR3 is TGTGCCAGCAGCCCCAGGCTAGCGGGAGATCAGGAGCAGTACTTC.

In its sample, this clonotype was seen many times. The chain carries TRBV11-3 and TRBJ2-1; 7 positions agree with TRBD1. CDR1 and CDR2 from the germline V gene are SGHNT and YENEEA. The CDR3 runs 15 residues. V gave up 3 bases and J gave up 0 bases; unmatched junction bases: 2. CDR3 loop: CASSLGDSSYNEQFF. In DNA form, the CDR3 reads TGTGCCAGCAGCTTGGGGGACAGCTCCTACAATGAGCAGTTCTTC.

The chain joins TRBV27 to TRBJ2-1; the D gene is possibly TRBD1 (6 bases). Trimming stripped 4 bases from V and 10 bases from J, with 23 bases between. The CDR3 loop spans 16 amino acids. Germline lookup yields CDR1 MNHEY and CDR2 SMNVEV (reference sequence). The CDR3 DNA sequence: TGTGCCAGCAGTTCCCCTCGCCAGGGGTTAAAGAAGGAGCAGTTCTTC. This gives the protein CASSSPRQGLKKEQFF.

At least ten counts were recorded for this clonotype. The chain uses TRBV11-2 and TRBJ2-5; maybe TRBD1 (6 bases). Germline assignment: CDR1 SGHAT and CDR2 FQNNGV. Trimming cost V 5 bases and J 0 bases, with 13 bases left between them. There are 15 residues in the CDR3. The CDR3 is CASSEGVTYQETQYF. Here the CDR3 DNA reads TGTGCCAGCAGCGAGGGGGTAACTTACCAAGAGACCCAGTACTTC. The whole variable domain, filled in from reference TRBV11-2 and TRBJ2-5, reads EAGVAQSPRYKIIEKRQSVAFWCNPISGHATLYWYQQILGQGPKLLIQFQNNGVVDDSQLPKDRFSAERLKGVDSTLKIQPAKLEDSAVYLCASSEGVTYQETQYFGPGTRLLVL.

This clonotype was found many times. The chain uses TRBV28 and TRBJ2-1; weak D call: TRBD1 (6 bases). CDR3 length equals 16 residues. From germline, CDR1 is MDHEN and CDR2 SYDVKM. The V end lost 6 bases, the J end lost 0 bases, and 15 bases lay between the germline ends. The DNA for the CDR3 is TGTGCCAGCAGCCCCCCGGCAGGGGACTCCTACAATGAGCAGTTCTTC. It specifies CASSPPAGDSYNEQFF.

This clonotype appeared many times. The genes are TRBV28 and TRBJ2-3; D not certain. CDR3 length equals 13 residues. V lost 0 bases, J lost 2 bases, and 3 bases lay in between. Germline CDR1 and CDR2: MDHEN and SYDVKM. As DNA, the CDR3 is TGTGCCAGCAGTTTATGGTACACAGATACGCAGTATTTT. The encoded protein is CASSLWYTDTQYF.

This clonotype showed up just once. This may be a read error: a much more frequent sequence differs by one nucleotide. The chain employs TRBV7-6 and TRBJ2-1; 7 bases map to TRBD2. V shed 5 bases, J shed 12 bases, and the junction held 19 bases outside the gene matches. The germline V gene has CDR1 SGHVS and CDR2 FNYEAQ. The CDR3 consists of 16 residues. In DNA, the CDR3 is TGTGCCAGCAGCCATTTGGGAGGGAGGGCCGGGGATGGGCAGTTCTTC. It specifies CASSHLGGRAGDGQFF.

This clonotype came up many times. The chain is built from TRBV27 and TRBJ1-3; 7 nucleotides align to TRBD1. With V trimmed by 5 bases and J by 0 bases, 7 bases remained unmatched. The germline gives CDR1 MNHEY, CDR2 SMNVEV (reference sequence). The CDR3 has 16 residues. This chain's CDR3 is CASSPLTGSSGNTIYF. CDR3 sequence (DNA): TGTGCCAGCAGTCCCTTGACAGGGAGCTCTGGAAACACCATATATTTT.

There are many counts of this clonotype. This chain links TRBV7-2 with TRBJ1-5, with D perhaps TRBD1 (5 bases). Per the germline V gene, CDR1 is SGHTA and CDR2 is FQGNSA. The V gene lost 3 bases and the J gene lost 3 bases, with 12 bases spanning the gap. CDR3 length: 15 amino acids. DNA of the CDR3: TGTGCCAGCAGCTTGTCCAGGGCCCCCAATCAGCCCCAGCATTTT. Its protein product is CASSLSRAPNQPQHF.

Concerning this clonotype: Given the absence of the conserved phenylalanine or tryptophan at the CDR3 end, a read error is likely. The J gene is TRBJ2-2, the V gene TRBV11-2; a possible D gene is TRBD2 (6 bases). Germline V gene data show CDR1 as SGHAT and CDR2 as FQNNGV. This CDR3 is built from 15 residues. The V end lost 5 bases, the J end lost 5 bases, and 15 bases lay between the germline ends. This chain's CDR3 is CASSTRLDSTGELFS. CDR3 nucleotides: TGTGCCAGCAGCACCCGACTAGATTCGACCGGGGAGCTGTTTTCT.

As concerns this clonotype: Possible read error: a much larger clone is one base away. This sequence joins TRBV7-9 and TRBJ2-5, with D unresolved. Germline lookup yields CDR1 SEHNR and CDR2 FQNEAQ (reference sequence). The CDR3 totals 14 residues. CDR3 sequence (DNA): TGTGCCGGCAGCTTAGCACAAAACCAAGAGACCCAGTACTTC. Translated, it gives CAGSLAQNQETQYF.

This clonotype was observed many times. The chain links TRBV9 to TRBJ1-1; D not certain. V was shortened by 4 bases and J by 1 base, with 11 bases between the two germline ends. The CDR3 has 14 amino acids. The germline CDR1 and CDR2 sequences are SGDLS and YYNGEE. CDR3 residues: CASSPRITNTEAFF. CDR3 sequence (DNA): TGTGCCAGCAGCCCCCGAATCACGAACACTGAAGCTTTCTTT.

On this clonotype itself: A much larger clone lies one base from this, so it may be a read error. This chain connects TRBV7-6 to TRBJ2-7; D perhaps matches TRBD2 (6 bases). The CDR3 extends over 14 amino acids. Per the germline V gene, CDR1 is SGHVS and CDR2 is FNYEAQ. In DNA, the CDR3 is TGTGCCGGCAGCCCCGGGACTCTATCCTACGAGCAGTACTTC. It encodes CAGSPGTLSYEQYF.

The table lists this clonotype with a few counts. The chain recombines TRBV29-1 with TRBJ1-3; TRBD1 is a possible D gene (5 bases). Germline lookup yields CDR1 SQVTM and CDR2 ANQGSEA. The CDR3 is 15 residues long. Trimming removed 4 bases at V and 1 base at J, with 14 bases between. CDR3 protein: CSVGGGLKSGNTIYF. CDR3 DNA sequence: TGCAGCGTTGGGGGCGGGTTGAAGTCTGGAAACACCATATATTTT.

A word on this clonotype: A read error is possible here, since a much larger clone lies one base away. V gene TRBV10-3 combines with J gene TRBJ2-3; D gene ambiguous. The J call may be mistaken, given a closer DNA end match to TRBJ1-5. The CDR3 is 14 residues long. Germline CDR1 is ENHRY and CDR2 is SYGVKD. CDR3 DNA: TGTGCCATCAGTGAGCCCCCGCCCACAGATACGCAGCATTTT. Amino acid sequence: CAISEPPPTDTQHF.

This clonotype was counted at least ten times. The chain combines TRBV5-1 with TRBJ2-1, with 10 nucleotides matching TRBD1. This CDR3 is built from 16 residues. With V trimmed by 4 bases and J by 4 bases, 8 bases remained unmatched. Germline V lookup: CDR1 SGHRS, CDR2 YFSETQ. CDR3 nucleotide sequence: TGCGCCAGCAGCCCAGGGACAGGGGAGCAATACAATGAGCAGTTCTTC. Translated: CASSPGTGEQYNEQFF. Variable domain in full (rest from reference TRBV5-1 and TRBJ2-1): KAGVTQTPRYLIKTRGQQVTLSCSPISGHRSVSWYQQTPGQGLQFLFEYFSETQRNKGNFPGRFSGRQFSNSRSEMNVSTLELGDSALYLCASSPGTGEQYNEQFFGPGTRLTVL.